This T cell receptor beta chain was identified in a study of CD8+ T cells in alopecia areata. Study background: Grafted skin came from C3H/HeJ donors with spontaneous alopecia (about 6-13 months old) and was placed on approximately 7-10-week-old female C3H/HeJ mice. Study-wide results and caveats: Mice showed clearer TCR sharing than patients did, a gap that was possibly HLA-related. Scalp sequencing captures resident alphabeta T cells of normal skin too. Lesional scalp exceeded normal scalp in clonality, especially in alopecia totalis/universalis.

This clone occurred a few times. The antigen is unknown. Gene names and germline refer to mouse. Sequencing ends 4 residues short of the CDR3 end; the germline J gene provides the rest. Markers used for sorting pooled cutaneous lymph node cells were CD4, CD8alpha, NKG2D, NKG2ACE and others. CDR1 and CDR2 from the germline V gene are NNHDY and SYVADS. The CDR3 consists of 14 residues. The V segment lost 4 bases and the J segment 6 bases; nucleotides outside the gene matches: 5. Reverse transcribed after extraction, RNA yielded cDNA as the sequencing template. TCRdb's copy holds only in-frame clones and misses some; the assay was immunoSEQ multiplex PCR. The sample is made up of about 270,000 clones, none counted only once.

This chain connects TRBV13-3 to TRBJ2-2; 8 bases line up with TRBD1. Material for sequencing was CD4+ T cells sorted from a lymph node. This clonotype was sampled from a C3H/HeJ mouse with alopecia areata. Strain haplotype (MHC): H2-k. This chain's CDR3 is CASSPGQGAGQLYF. The sequenced CDR3 bases are TGTGCCAGCAGTCCTGGACAGGGCGCCGGG.